Following are 25 T cell receptor beta chains from one sample sequenced in a study of T cell responses to AZD1222 COVID-19 vaccine (dated by TCRdb to about 2021). Library preparation used the immunoSEQ multiplex PCR assay. In its TCRdb copy, this immuneACCESS table keeps in-frame sequences only and misses some clones. Where compared with another copy, unresolved V genes explain less than half of these, and the others have no known cause. Here the sample has tens of thousands of clones; around 89% occur a single time. The ten largest clones take up roughly 32% of the sample. The sample's time point label, in plain terms: baseline before first vaccination. Sequencing was performed on peripheral blood, taken on day 0 of AZD1222 vaccination. The receptors were gathered from an adult in good health.

The rearrangement uses TRBV28 and TRBJ2-2; possibly TRBD1 or TRBD2 for D (6 bases each). The CDR3 extends over 16 amino acids. V was cut by 6 bases and J by 7 bases, with 21 bases left in between. Per the germline V gene, CDR1 is MDHEN and CDR2 is SYDVKM. The CDR3 here is CASRGGRAWRDGELFF. CDR3 DNA: TGTGCCAGCAGGGGGGGCAGGGCCTGGCGGGACGGGGAGCTGTTTTTT.

This chain uses TRBV7-9 with TRBJ1-2, with D unresolved. The CDR3 is 14 amino acids. Trimming took off 1 base at V and 0 bases at J, with 6 bases between the two ends. CDR1 is SEHNR and CDR2 is FQNEAQ in the germline V gene (reference sequence). The CDR3 here is CASSLGGTNYGYTF. Here the CDR3 DNA reads TGTGCCAGCAGCTTAGGAGGTACTAACTATGGCTACACCTTC. The full variable domain, in which reference TRBV7-9 and TRBJ1-2 provide the parts outside the CDR3, is DTGVSQNPRHKITKRGQNVTFRCDPISEHNRLYWYRQTLGQGPEFLTYFQNEAQLEKSRLLSDRFSAERPKGSFSTLEIQRTEQGDSAMYLCASSLGGTNYGYTFGSGTRLTVV.

This chain connects TRBV5-1 to TRBJ2-1; 15 nucleotides line up with TRBD2. The CDR3 length is 16 residues. Trimming cost V 4 bases and J 8 bases; bases outside gene matches: 7. Germline CDR1 SGHRS, CDR2 YFSETQ. The CDR3 sequence is CASSRAGLAGGYEQFF. DNA for the CDR3: TGCGCCAGCAGCCGGGCGGGACTAGCGGGAGGCTATGAGCAGTTCTTC.

The chain recombines TRBV5-6 with TRBJ1-4; D gene unclear. Germline CDR1 SGHDT, CDR2 YYEEEE. The CDR3 has 14 residues. Trimming removed 4 bases at V and 0 bases at J, with 7 bases between. This chain's CDR3 is CASSPVATNEKLFF. CDR3 nucleotides: TGTGCCAGCAGCCCAGTAGCAACTAATGAAAAACTGTTTTTT.

This sequence joins TRBV28 and TRBJ2-7; 7 bases agree with TRBD1. With 8 bases clipped from V and 0 bases from J, the junction kept 10 bases outside the gene matches. The CDR3 sequence is 15 residues long. Germline CDR1 MDHEN, CDR2 SYDVKM. In DNA, the CDR3 is TGTGCCAGCGGTACGCCGGGACAGAACTCCTACGAGCAGTACTTC. Translation gives CASGTPGQNSYEQYF.

The chain couples TRBV19 to TRBJ2-5; TRBD1 aligns across 8 bases. Germline CDR1 LNHDA, CDR2 SQIVND (reference sequence). This CDR3 spans 15 amino acids. The V segment lost 3 bases and the J segment 3 bases; nucleotides outside the gene matches: 6. As DNA, the CDR3 is TGTGCCAGTAGTATGGGGGGACAGGATGAAGAGACCCAGTACTTC. It translates to CASSMGGQDEETQYF. Together with reference TRBV19 and TRBJ2-5, the CDR3 gives the full variable domain: DGGITQSPKYLFRKEGQNVTLSCEQNLNHDAMYWYRQDPGQGLRLIYYSQIVNDFQKGDIAEGYSVSREKKESFPLTVTSAQKNPTAFYLCASSMGGQDEETQYFGPGTRLLVL.

The chain has TRBV12-3 or TRBV12-4 and TRBJ2-7; D is possibly TRBD2 (6 bases). The CDR3 extends over 12 amino acids. Trimming cost V 1 base and J 5 bases, with 6 bases left between them. The CDR3 reads CASSLGRDEQYF. The CDR3 DNA follows: TGTGCCAGCAGTTTAGGGAGGGACGAGCAGTACTTC.

The V call is TRBV7-3, the J call TRBJ2-1; a weak D match, TRBD2 (6 bases). Deletions cut 1 base from V and 4 bases from J, with 14 bases between. The germline gives CDR1 SGHTA, CDR2 FQGTGA. The CDR3 runs 16 residues. This chain's CDR3 is CASSLMAGGIYNEQFF. The CDR3 DNA reads TGTGCCAGCAGCTTAATGGCAGGCGGGATTTACAATGAGCAGTTCTTC.

V is TRBV14 and J is TRBJ2-1; 9 bases are shared with TRBD2. This CDR3 has 15 amino acids. The germline V gene encodes CDR1 SGHDN and CDR2 FVKESK. The V and J ends lost 4 bases and 3 bases, in that order; junction bases with no gene match: 4. This CDR3 reads CASSRSGRVYNEQFF. In DNA, the CDR3 is TGTGCCAGCAGCCGTAGCGGGAGAGTCTACAATGAGCAGTTCTTC.

V usage is TRBV6-5 and J usage is TRBJ2-5; 10 nucleotides align to TRBD2. The CDR3 has 16 residues. The V gene end was trimmed by 0 bases and the J gene end by 1 base; junction bases not matched to a gene: 2. Germline V CDR1 and CDR2: MNHEY, SVGAGI. CDR3 amino acids: CASSYSLAGSQETQYF. CDR3 coding DNA: TGTGCCAGCAGTTACTCACTAGCGGGGTCCCAAGAGACCCAGTACTTC.

This rearrangement joins TRBV27 to TRBJ1-5; no clear D. CDR1 is MNHEY, CDR2 SMNVEV, per germline (reference sequence). The CDR3 has 14 residues. The V end lost 5 bases, the J end lost 0 bases, and 8 bases lay between the germline ends. CDR3 in amino acids: CASSRAPSNQPQHF. CDR3 nucleotide sequence: TGTGCCAGCAGTAGAGCTCCTAGCAATCAGCCCCAGCATTTT.

This sequence joins TRBV12-3 or TRBV12-4 and TRBJ1-1; TRBD1 might be the D (5 bases). The CDR3 covers 13 residues. Trimming removed 4 bases from V and 6 bases from J, with 12 bases in between. The CDR3 sequence is CASSSGFDPEAFF. The CDR3 nucleotides read TGTGCCAGCAGTTCAGGGTTTGACCCTGAAGCTTTCTTT.

This chain joins TRBV30 and TRBJ2-1; 8 bases agree with TRBD2. There are 17 residues in the CDR3. In germline, CDR1 is GTSNPN, CDR2 SVGIG (reference sequence). The V segment lost 0 bases and the J segment 0 bases; nucleotides outside the gene matches: 7. As DNA, the CDR3 is TGTGCCTGGAGTGTATACAGCGGGAGCCGCTCCTACAATGAGCAGTTCTTC. As protein: CAWSVYSGSRSYNEQFF.

J is TRBJ2-5 and V is TRBV4-1; 10 bases agree with TRBD2. V trimming: 4 bases; J trimming: 4 bases; junction bases outside the gene matches: 6. In germline, CDR1 is MGHRA, CDR2 YSYEKL. This CDR3 is 15 amino acids long. CDR3 loop: CASSPWVAGGETQYF. The CDR3 DNA is TGCGCCAGCAGCCCTTGGGTAGCGGGAGGAGAGACCCAGTACTTC.

This chain joins TRBV5-1 and TRBJ2-3, with a weak D call TRBD1 (5 bases). The CDR3 extends over 14 amino acids. The V and J ends lost 1 base and 1 base respectively, with 7 bases between them. Germline V CDR1 and CDR2: SGHRS, YFSETQ. The DNA of the CDR3 is TGCGCCAGCAGCTTGCAGGGTGGCACAGATACGCAGTATTTT. Encoded protein: CASSLQGGTDTQYF.

The V and J genes are TRBV11-2 and TRBJ1-1, with a weak D call TRBD1 (5 bases). V was shortened by 1 base and J by 6 bases, with 6 bases between the two germline ends. The CDR3 runs 12 residues. Germline assignment: CDR1 SGHAT and CDR2 FQNNGV. Written as DNA, the CDR3 is TGTGCCAGCAGCTTAGTGGGGCCTGAAGCTTTCTTT. This translates into CASSLVGPEAFF.

V gene TRBV24-1 combines with J gene TRBJ2-7; TRBD2 agrees at 9 bases. The junction had 6 bases not matched to a gene; V was cut back by 3 bases and J by 4 bases. CDR3 length equals 15 residues. The V gene's germline CDR1 is KGHDR and CDR2 SFDVKD. The DNA of the CDR3 is TGTGCCACCAGTGATCCAGGACTAGCGACTTACGAGCAGTACTTC. This encodes CATSDPGLATYEQYF.

The chain carries TRBV5-4 and TRBJ2-7; TRBD2 agrees at 8 bases. After removal of 4 bases from V and 5 bases from J, the junction contained 11 bases not matched to a gene. This CDR3 spans 15 amino acids. CDR1 and CDR2 from the germline V gene are SGHNT and YYREEE (reference sequence). In nucleotides, the CDR3 is TGTGCCAGCAGCCCCCCCGGGACTAGTCGGGACGAGCAGTACTTC. It specifies CASSPPGTSRDEQYF.

A single count supports this clone. V and J are TRBV28 and TRBJ2-3; D may be TRBD2 (6 bases). Per germline, CDR1 MDHEN and CDR2 SYDVKM. V was trimmed by 2 bases and J by 4 bases, leaving 22 bases between them. There are 18 residues in the CDR3. The CDR3 reads CASSLRSSGKVKPDTQYF. The CDR3 DNA follows: TGTGCCAGCAGTTTAAGGAGTAGCGGAAAGGTCAAACCAGATACGCAGTATTTT.

The chain has TRBV9 and TRBJ2-7; 7 bases match TRBD1. After removal of 0 bases from V and 2 bases from J, the junction contained 5 bases not matched to a gene. There are 15 residues in the CDR3. Germline-derived CDR1 and CDR2 are SGDLS and YYNGEE. Here the CDR3 DNA reads TGTGCCAGCAGCGTAGCAACAGGGGTGGCCTACGAGCAGTACTTC. Protein product: CASSVATGVAYEQYF. Complete variable domain (other parts from reference TRBV9 and TRBJ2-7): DSGVTQTPKHLITATGQRVTLRCSPRSGDLSVYWYQQSLDQGLQFLIQYYNGEERAKGNILERFSAQQFPDLHSELNLSSLELGDSALYFCASSVATGVAYEQYFGPGTRLTVT.

The chain joins TRBV28 to TRBJ1-1, with D possibly being TRBD1 (6 bases). The CDR3 is 15 amino acids. Between the trimmed V and J ends, which lost 6 bases and 2 bases, there was a span of 16 bases. From germline, CDR1 is MDHEN and CDR2 SYDVKM. In DNA form, the CDR3 reads TGTGCCAGCAGCTTCCGGACAGCCTTTAACACTGAAGCTTTCTTT. This gives the protein CASSFRTAFNTEAFF.

In this sample, this clone turned up a few times. Other DNA sequences from this sample encode an identical CDR3 as well. The chain employs TRBV5-1 and TRBJ2-7; D remains ambiguous. The CDR3 consists of 11 residues. V lost 0 bases and J lost 4, with 2 bases in between. Germline V gives CDR1 SGHRS, CDR2 YFSETQ. The CDR3: CASSLGYEQYF. The CDR3 DNA sequence: TGCGCCAGCAGCTTGGGTTACGAGCAGTACTTC.

The rearrangement uses TRBV20-1 and TRBJ2-7; no clear D. The V gene lost 6 bases and the J gene lost 6 bases, with 12 bases spanning the gap. The CDR3 runs 11 residues. Germline V gene sequence: CDR1 DFQATT, CDR2 SNEGSKA (reference sequence). This CDR3 is CSALKSSEQYF. The CDR3 nucleotides are TGCAGTGCCTTAAAAAGTAGCGAGCAGTACTTC.

V and J are TRBV3-1 (or the pseudogene TRBV3-2) and TRBJ2-7; D remains unclear. In germline, CDR1 is LGHDT, CDR2 YNNKEL (reference sequence). The germline V and J ends were trimmed by 3 bases and 0 bases, with 6 bases remaining between them. The CDR3 loop spans 13 amino acids. CDR3 in DNA: TGTGCCAGCAGCCAGGCAGTCTCCTACGAGCAGTACTTC. Protein: CASSQAVSYEQYF.

The genes are TRBV11-3 and TRBJ2-7, with D maybe TRBD1 (6 bases). The germline V and J ends were trimmed by 5 bases and 3 bases, with 23 bases remaining between them. Germline lookup yields CDR1 SGHNT and CDR2 YENEEA. The CDR3 sequence is 17 residues long. The CDR3 coding sequence is TGTGCCAGCAGCCCTATCCCGGGACACCATACTGACTACGAGCAGTACTTC. This codes for CASSPIPGHHTDYEQYF.